These 20 T cell receptor beta chains came from one sample sequenced in a study of T cells in women clearing cervical HPV infection. The repertoire was sequenced with immunoSEQ multiplex PCR; TCRdb's copy has only in-frame clones and lacks some. The sample shows roughly 40,000 clones, and around 5% sits with its ten largest clones. The sequencing sample was made of blood buffy coat. The receptors derive from a woman aged 18 to 75 with a cervical HPV16 infection that either progressed to CIN3+ or cleared (not recorded which).

As regards this clone: With the read ending 3 residues before the CDR3 end, the germline J gene is used to fill in that end. This chain links TRBV7-9 with TRBJ2-7, with 8 positions matching TRBD2. The ends lost 8 bases at V and 2 bases at J; junction bases unmatched: 11. The CDR3 totals 15 residues. Germline loops: CDR1 SEHNR, CDR2 FQNEAQ (reference sequence). CDR3 in amino acids: CASRKGSGGTYEQYF. Incomplete CDR3 DNA: TGTGCCAGCCGAAAGGGCAGCGGGGGTACCTACGAG.

CDR3 DNA, as far as it was read: TGTGCCAGCAACGCGGGAGCCAATTCACCC. This codes for CASNAGANSP. The full CDR3 reads CASNAGANSPLHF. V is TRBV2 and J is TRBJ1-6, with D hard to call. With the read ending 3 residues before the CDR3 end, the germline J gene is used to fill in that end. V was cut by 7 bases and J by 7 bases, with 11 bases left in between. The CDR3 consists of 13 residues. Germline V gene lookup returns CDR1 SNHLY and CDR2 FYNNEI.

As regards this clone: The CDR3 extends 3 residues past the end of the read, so its final part is completed from the germline J gene. The rearrangement links TRBV18 to TRBJ2-3; D remains ambiguous. The CDR3 consists of 14 residues. The V end was cut by 6 bases, the J end by 7 bases, with 17 bases between. Germline CDR1 is KGHSH and CDR2 is LQKENI. CDR3 DNA, as far as it was read: TGTGCCAGCTCTACGGGTCTCACCGAAAATACG. This gives the protein CASSTGLTENT. The complete CDR3 sequence is CASSTGLTENTQYF.

Worth noting for this clone: Read data end 3 residues before the CDR3 end; the end is taken from the germline J gene. J is TRBJ2-3 and V is TRBV2, with a weak D call TRBD1 (6 bases). The germline V gene encodes CDR1 SNHLY and CDR2 FYNNEI. CDR3 length: 15 amino acids. V was cut by 10 bases and J by 0 bases, with 17 bases left in between. CDR3 sequence reads: CATQGQGLSTDTQYF. CDR3 DNA, as far as it was read: TGTGCCACCCAGGGTCAGGGGCTCAGCACAGATACG. Filled out from reference TRBV2 and TRBJ2-3, the complete variable domain reads EPEVTQTPSHQVTQMGQEVILRCVPISNHLYFYWYRQILGQKVEFLVSFYNNEISEKSEIFDDQFSVERPDGSNFTLKIRSTKLEDSAMYFCATQGQGLSTDTQYFGPGTRLTVL.

Concerning this clone itself: Read coverage stops 3 residues before the CDR3 terminus; the germline J gene supplies the remainder. The chain recombines TRBV7-9 with TRBJ2-1, with D perhaps TRBD2 (5 bases). Trimming stripped 2 bases from V and 0 bases from J, with 8 bases between. CDR1 and CDR2 (germline): SEHNR, FQNEAQ (reference sequence). The CDR3 is made up of 15 amino acids. Incomplete CDR3 DNA: TGTGCCAGCAGCTTATCGGGGTTCTCCTACAATGAG. Amino acids: CASSLSGFSYNE. The complete CDR3 protein is CASSLSGFSYNEQFF.

Points on this clone: The read ends 3 residues before the CDR3 terminus; that terminus is restored from the germline J gene. The rearrangement joins TRBV12-3 or TRBV12-4 to TRBJ1-2, with 12 bases that match TRBD1. V dropped 3 bases and J dropped 2; count of bases not matched to a gene: 10. This CDR3 is 18 amino acids long. The part of the CDR3 DNA that was read is TGTGCCAGCAGTTTTTCTCCGGGACAGGGGGCGAAGAACTATGGC. It translates to CASSFSPGQGAKNYG. The whole CDR3 sequence reads CASSFSPGQGAKNYGYTF.

Details on this clone: The CDR3 goes on 3 residues after the read ends, and that part is filled in from the germline J gene. The chain recombines TRBV14 with TRBJ2-1; tentative D call: TRBD2 (6 bases). V lost 4 bases to trimming and J lost 4 bases, with 8 bases between them. From germline, CDR1 is SGHDN and CDR2 FVKESK. The CDR3 runs 13 residues. CDR3: CASSPGVYNEQFF. The CDR3 bases that were read are TGTGCCAGCAGCCCGGGGGTTTACAATGAG. The whole variable domain, remainder taken from reference TRBV14 and TRBJ2-1, is EAGVTQFPSHSVIEKGQTVTLRCDPISGHDNLYWYRRVMGKEIKFLLHFVKESKQDESGMPNNRFLAERTGGTYSTLKVQPAELEDSGVYFCASSPGVYNEQFFGPGTRLTVL.

Remarks on this clone: The read finishes 3 residues shy of the CDR3 end, and the germline J gene is used to complete it. This rearrangement joins TRBV5-1 to TRBJ2-3, with D possibly TRBD1 on 6 matching bases. Per the germline V gene, CDR1 is SGHRS and CDR2 is YFSETQ. V gave up 1 base and J gave up 0 bases, with 12 bases separating them. The CDR3 consists of 16 residues. The CDR3 DNA, read in part, is TGCGCCAGCAGCTTGTCAGGGGCACCTAGCACAGATACG. Translated, it gives CASSLSGAPSTDT. Given in full, the CDR3 is CASSLSGAPSTDTQYF.

As concerns this clone: The DNA ends 3 residues before the CDR3 does, and the rest of the CDR3 is filled in from the germline J gene. J is TRBJ2-5 and V is TRBV2; D is possibly TRBD1 (5 bases). Trimming removed 4 bases at V and 4 bases at J, with 10 bases between. This CDR3 contains 13 residues. Germline values: CDR1 SNHLY, CDR2 FYNNEI. The CDR3 sequence: CASSGSQGETQYF. The CDR3 DNA, read in part, is TGTGCCAGCAGTGGAAGCCAGGGAGAGACC.

On this clone: The read stops 3 residues short of the end of the CDR3; the missing end is completed from the germline J gene. The chain links TRBV19 to TRBJ1-6; D may be TRBD1 (5 bases). V lost 9 bases and J lost 7, with 19 bases in between. The CDR3 is 15 amino acids. CDR1 is LNHDA and CDR2 is SQIVND in the germline V gene (reference sequence). CDR3: CASVEGQGGNSPLHF. The covered CDR3 bases are TGTGCCAGCGTGGAGGGGCAGGGTGGGAATTCACCC.

Turning to this clone: With the read ending 3 residues before the CDR3 end, the germline J gene is used to fill in that end. This chain joins TRBV18 and TRBJ1-1, with D perhaps TRBD1 (6 bases). The CDR3 is 13 residues long. Germline V lookup: CDR1 KGHSH, CDR2 LQKENI. Trimming cost V 5 bases and J 1 base, with 8 bases left between them. CDR3 DNA (partial): TGTGCCAGCTCATCGACAGGGAACACTGAA. It encodes CASSSTGNTE. The full CDR3 protein reads CASSSTGNTEAFF.

As for this clone: From the germline J gene comes the end of the CDR3, since the read stops 3 residues before it. V and J are TRBV20-1 and TRBJ2-3; TRBD2 aligns across 8 bases. The junction had 8 bases not matched to a gene; V was cut back by 3 bases and J by 0 bases. This CDR3 is 16 amino acids long. Germline V gene sequence: CDR1 DFQATT, CDR2 SNEGSKA (reference sequence). The sequenced CDR3 bases are TGCAGTGCTAGTGGGGGCGGGGGGACTAGCACAGATACG. Its translation is CSASGGGGTSTDT. The whole CDR3 region reads CSASGGGGTSTDTQYF.

On this clone: The read ends 3 residues shy of where the CDR3 ends; the end is completed using the germline J gene. The chain employs TRBV6-1 and TRBJ2-2; D unclear. The ends were cut back, 0 bases at V and 6 bases at J, with 11 bases in the middle. The CDR3 extends over 15 amino acids. Germline V gene lookup returns CDR1 MNHNS and CDR2 SASEGT. The DNA read from the CDR3 is TGTGCCAGCAGTGAAGCGGTGGTAGCCGCCGGGGAG. This codes for CASSEAVVAAGE. The whole CDR3 sequence reads CASSEAVVAAGELFF.

The sequenced part of the CDR3 DNA is TGTGCCCGAACGACAGGGACCTATGGC. Protein: CARTTGTYG. The entire CDR3 protein is CARTTGTYGYTF. This chain links TRBV30 with TRBJ1-2; 7 bases match TRBD1. The sequenced fragment ends 3 residues before the CDR3 boundary, so the rest is inferred from the germline J gene. CDR3 length: 12 amino acids. J was trimmed by 4 bases and V by 8 bases; bases with no gene match: 7. Germline loops: CDR1 GTSNPN, CDR2 SVGIG (reference sequence).

About this clone: The read ends 3 residues early relative to the CDR3; the germline J gene fills the gap. The chain carries TRBV5-8 and TRBJ1-4; 7 bases are shared with TRBD1. Germline V gene data show CDR1 as SGHTS and CDR2 as YDEGEE. The CDR3 has 15 amino acids. J was trimmed by 5 bases and V by 4 bases; bases with no gene match: 8. The CDR3 bases that were read are TGTGCCAGCAGCATATCACAGGGGCTCAATGAAAAA. It specifies CASSISQGLNEK. The whole CDR3 sequence is CASSISQGLNEKLFF.

The CDR3 loop is CSARGEGPLHF. The CDR3 DNA, read in part, is TGCAGTGCTAGAGGAGAGGGACCC. The genes are TRBV20-1 and TRBJ1-6; D ambiguous. Coverage ceases 3 residues before the CDR3 finishes, and the germline J gene fills in the end. The germline gives CDR1 DFQATT, CDR2 SNEGSKA (reference sequence). The CDR3 has 11 residues. Trimming shortened V by 1 base and J by 12 bases, and 7 bases separated the two germline ends.

Comments on this clone: The read stops 3 residues short of the end of the CDR3; the missing end is completed from the germline J gene. This chain links TRBV7-3 with TRBJ1-1; D is possibly TRBD1 (6 bases). Trimming took off 4 bases at V and 1 base at J, with 16 bases between the two ends. CDR3 length: 16 amino acids. The germline CDR1 and CDR2 sequences are SGHTA and FQGTGA. Partial CDR3 DNA: TGTGCCAGCAGCTCCGGCGTTCTCAGGGGGAACACTGAA. Its translation: CASSSGVLRGNTE. The CDR3 as a whole reads CASSSGVLRGNTEAFF.

Remarks on this clone: The observed sequence ends 3 residues before the CDR3 terminus, with the missing tail filled in from the germline J gene. The V and J genes are TRBV18 and TRBJ2-3, with D possibly TRBD2 on 5 matching bases. Germline V gene sequence: CDR1 KGHSH, CDR2 LQKENI. This CDR3 spans 13 amino acids. V lost 3 bases and J 5 bases, leaving 9 bases between the germline ends. CDR3 DNA (partial): TGTGCCAGCTCACCGGCGGGTTTAGATACG. It yields the protein CASSPAGLDT. The complete CDR3 protein is CASSPAGLDTQYF.

Notes on this clone: The read ends 3 residues early relative to the CDR3; the germline J gene fills the gap. The V and J genes are TRBV9 and TRBJ2-3; no clear D gene. V gave up 0 bases and J gave up 0 bases, with 11 bases separating them. Germline lookup yields CDR1 SGDLS and CDR2 YYNGEE. The CDR3 is 16 amino acids. The sequenced CDR3 bases are TGTGCCAGCAGCGTAGAAGGGTCCGCTAGCACAGATACG. Its translation is CASSVEGSASTDT. The whole CDR3 protein is CASSVEGSASTDTQYF.

The CDR3 spells CASSTDSPNEQFF. Partial CDR3 DNA: TGTGCCAGCAGTACGGACAGCCCCAATGAG. The rearrangement joins TRBV9 to TRBJ2-1; perhaps TRBD1 as D (6 bases). The CDR3 end lies 3 residues beyond the end of the read and is filled in from the germline J gene. Germline lookup yields CDR1 SGDLS and CDR2 YYNGEE. The length of the CDR3 is 13 residues. V shed 5 bases and J shed 6 bases, with 12 bases lying between them. Full variable domain (outside the CDR3, taken from reference TRBV9 and TRBJ2-1): DSGVTQTPKHLITATGQRVTLRCSPRSGDLSVYWYQQSLDQGLQFLIQYYNGEERAKGNILERFSAQQFPDLHSELNLSSLELGDSALYFCASSTDSPNEQFFGPGTRLTVL.